This TCR beta chain appears in the sequencing data of a study of blood T cell repertoires in COVID-19. Study as a whole: Whether acute or convalescent, the COVID-19 samples came from the United States, Italy and Spain. T cells, B-cell-depleted T cells, or PBMCs provided the cDNA or gDNA that served as material.

This clone was counted between two and nine times. Original processing notes: Quantification of nucleated cells was approximated via reference gene primer amplification. The data were produced by immunoSEQ multiplex PCR, yet TCRdb's version contains in-frame clones alone and is incomplete. D and trimming come from the DNA, and the V and J calls and clone size come from that table. The sample yields tens of thousands of clones, 87% seen once. The germline CDR1 and CDR2 sequences are SGHNT and YYREEE (reference sequence). V was trimmed by 1 base and J by 10 bases, leaving 17 bases between them. This CDR3 contains 15 residues.

Sequenced material: peripheral blood. This clonotype originated in a woman of 80 years or more with active or convalescent COVID-19. The chain uses TRBV5-4 and TRBJ1-4; D not certain. In DNA, the CDR3 is TGTGCCAGCAGCTTGAACGGTCAGCGGAACGGAAAACTGTTTTTT. This encodes CASSLNGQRNGKLFF.